This TCR beta chain is drawn from a study of T-cell memory formation after mild COVID-19 (dated by TCRdb to the early 2020s). The study in broad terms: Most TCR sequence clusters were specific to one of the two donors. In a couple of donors, T-cell clones that expanded and contracted after mild COVID-19 were followed by sequencing TCRalpha and TCRbeta repertoires longitudinally. The cohort was made up of two young adult volunteers, one female and one male, who were previously healthy.

Concerning this clonotype: The specificity of this receptor is unknown. Base qualities are missing; no much larger clone stands one base away.

The sequencer was an Illumina NovaSeq 6000. Using 5'RACE with constant-segment primers, TCRalpha and TCRbeta cDNA libraries were constructed, with sample barcodes and unique molecular identifiers added in the process. Trizol reagent was used to extract RNA from every sample. Libraries were amplified in two PCR steps, with a second sample barcode and Illumina TruSeq adapters added in the second step. Libraries were sequenced on an Illumina NovaSeq with 2 x 150 bp paired-end reads. In the source study's methods: Reads were demultiplexed and collapsed into UMI-guided consensus sequences with migec v1.2.7. With mixcr v2.1.11, UMI consensuses were aligned to TRA and TRB V and J templates and assembled into clonotypes. A clonotype was counted as expanded or contracted only if both edgeR and NoisET called the change significant, with noise models trained on biological replicates. For edgeR calls, a false discovery rate-adjusted p below 0.01 and a log2 fold-change threshold of 1 were applied. PCA with hierarchical clustering of max-normalized trajectories of the 1000 most abundant clonotypes was used as exploratory dynamics analysis. The CD4 or CD8 phenotype of responding clones was assigned using the separately sequenced CD4+ and CD8+ repertoires. Through fastp at Q25 and MiXCR, TCRdb rebuilt clones from the public reads, retaining in-frame beta chains. Records with the same CDR3 protein are collapsed into one entry carrying the most frequent genes and DNA. TCRdb's processing, not the study's, gives the V and J calls here. This sample lists 150,000 to 200,000 distinct CDR3 sequences; around a tenth were detected once. The ten most abundant clones make up less than 4% of the sample.

Ficoll-Paque density gradient centrifugation was the method used to isolate PBMCs. What the research found in general, with its limitations: Clones contracting from day 15 to 85 had balanced CD4/CD8 phenotypes, while a second wave expanding from day 15 to 37 was biased towards CD4+. Only two mild cases were covered by the study, and larger cohorts that include severe cases with pre-infection samples were considered necessary. The detection of some responding clones in pre-infection memory suggests that pre-existing cross-reactive memory T cells joined the SARS-CoV-2 response. Contracting CD4+ clones appeared mostly in the CM and EM memory subsets, whereas CD8+ clones were enriched in EMRA. Whether the second-wave clones peaking on day 37 were SARS-CoV-2 specific was not confirmed.

The CDR3 sequence holds 17 residues, the cysteine and phenylalanine included. Only the CDR3 region is kept as DNA, spanning 51 bases read in frame from base 1. Rearrangement joined TRBV21-1 to TRBJ1-4; no DNA check was done on the table's D call, TRBD1. TRBV21-1 is labeled a pseudogene. The sequenced material came from PBMCs or a T cell subset sorted from them (not recorded which). This TCR came from a man between 18 and 29 years old who had mild COVID-19 (a few samples of this study predate the infection). The sample titles of this study are shuffled in the database, so cell type and time point are left out; the donor was told from shared clones. The nucleotide sequence reads TGTGCCAGCGGAATCCTTGGCAGGGATGCAACTAATGAAAAACTGTTTTTT. It is translated as CASGILGRDATNEKLFF.